Listed below are T cell receptor beta chains from one sample, sequenced in a study of CD8 T cell repertoires and HIV-1 epitope variants. Libraries were prepared by immunoSEQ multiplex PCR; TCRdb keeps only in-frame clonotypes and omits some of them. The table shows thousands of clones, with 64% occurring only once. What these receptors recognize is not known. Input material: cultured CD8+ T cells derived from PBMCs. The receptor source for this set is a male donor with HIV. Both conserved end residues are part of each CDR3. A D gene is named only where the DNA matches it firmly. Part of the rows lack a size; the others show once, few, many or a class for expanded clones.

j_call | clone_size | d_call | v_call | cdr3_nt | cdr3_aa
TRBJ2-3 | few | NA | TRBV14 | TGTGCCAGCAGCGGGGGAGGCGCAGATACGCAGTATTTT | CASSGGGADTQYF
TRBJ2-2 | NA | TRBD1 | TRBV4-3 | TGCGCCAGCAGCTCCGGGACAGGGCACACCGGGGAGCTGTTTTTT | CASSSGTGHTGELFF
TRBJ2-7 | NA | TRBD1 | TRBV11-2 | TGTGCCAGCACCGACCTGACAGGGGACGAGCAGTACTTC | CASTDLTGDEQYF
TRBJ1-1 | few | NA | TRBV11-2 | TGTGCCAGCAGCTTACAGGACGACACTGAAGCTTTCTTT | CASSLQDDTEAFF
TRBJ2-5 | NA | NA | TRBV10-2 | TGCGCCAGCAGAATCGGCGGGACCATCCAAGAGACCCAGTACTTC | CASRIGGTIQETQYF
TRBJ2-4 | few | TRBD2 | TRBV27 | TGTGCCAGCAGTTTAGGGACTAGCGGGAGTAATCAGTACTTC | CASSLGTSGSNQYF
TRBJ2-7 | NA | NA | TRBV27 | TGTGCCAGCAGAACCTCCGTGGGCATCTACGAGCAGTACTTC | CASRTSVGIYEQYF
TRBJ1-4 | NA | NA | TRBV28 | TGTGCCAGCAGTTCCGATATGGCCGCCACAAATGAAAAACTGTTTTTT | CASSSDMAATNEKLFF
TRBJ2-7 | few | TRBD1 | TRBV27 | TGTGCCAGCAGGTGGGACGACAGGGACTACGAGCAGTACTTC | CASRWDDRDYEQYF
TRBJ2-7 | NA | NA | TRBV18 | TGTGCCAGCTCACCACCGGAGTGGAACTACGAGCAGTACTTC | CASSPPEWNYEQYF
TRBJ2-2 | few | TRBD2 | TRBV27 | TGTGCCAGCAGTTTTGGGCTAGCGGTTCTCGGCAACACCGGGGAGCTGTTTTTT | CASSFGLAVLGNTGELFF
TRBJ2-7 | NA | NA | TRBV13 | TGTGCCAGCAGCTTAGGGACATCTTCCTACGAGCAGTACTTC | CASSLGTSSYEQYF
TRBJ1-2 | NA | NA | TRBV11-2 | TGTGCCAGCAGCTCGGACACCTACTATGGCTACACCTTC | CASSSDTYYGYTF
TRBJ2-3 | NA | NA | TRBV14 | TGTGCCAGCAGCCAAGGGACGCCTAGCACAGATACGCAGTATTTT | CASSQGTPSTDTQYF
TRBJ1-2 | few | NA | TRBV4-3 | TGCGCCAGCAGCCCAGAGATCGACCGGGCTACCTATGGCTACACCTTC | CASSPEIDRATYGYTF
TRBJ2-1 | NA | TRBD2 | TRBV5-1 | TGCGCCAGCAGATCTGGACTAGCTGTTGAGCAGTTCTTC | CASRSGLAVEQFF
TRBJ2-7 | once | TRBD2 | TRBV5-5 | TGTGCCAGCAGCGAAGGGACTAGCGGAGATCCCCACCACGAGCAGTACTTC | CASSEGTSGDPHHEQYF
TRBJ2-1 | NA | NA | TRBV6-1 | TGTGCCAGCGCCTTTGGGGGCAATCGGGATGAGCAGTTCTTC | CASAFGGNRDEQFF
TRBJ2-5 | NA | TRBD2 | TRBV19 | TGTGCCAGTAGTCGGGAGGGTAGCCAAGAGACCCAGTACTTC | CASSREGSQETQYF
TRBJ1-2 | NA | NA | TRBV5-1 | TGCGCCAGCAGCCAAGATCCCGTCGAACTCGACTATGGCTACACCTTC | CASSQDPVELDYGYTF
TRBJ1-2 | NA | TRBD1 | TRBV5-1 | TGCGCCAGCAGCTTGGGGACAGGGGCCTATGGCTACACCTTC | CASSLGTGAYGYTF
TRBJ1-4 | once | TRBD1 | TRBV7-9 | TGTGCCAGCAGCCCCGGGACAGGGATCGTAACTAATGAAAAACTGTTTTTT | CASSPGTGIVTNEKLFF
TRBJ1-5 | NA | NA | TRBV5-6 | TGTGCCAGCAGCTTTAGGGGGGGGCGGCAGCCCCAGCATTTT | CASSFRGGRQPQHF
TRBJ2-1 | NA | TRBD2 | TRBV27 | TGTGCCAGCAGTCCATTCGATAGCGGGGGGGGCAATGAGCAGTTCTTC | CASSPFDSGGGNEQFF
TRBJ2-7 | NA | NA | TRBV7-2 | TGTGCCAGCAGCCTCACAGGGCGCGAGCAGTACTTC | CASSLTGREQYF
TRBJ2-2 | NA | NA | TRBV13 | TGTGCCAGCAGCTTAGGAGGAAACACCGGGGAGCTGTTTTTT | CASSLGGNTGELFF
TRBJ2-7 | NA | NA | TRBV27 | TGTGCCAGCAGTTTAGAGGACGGCTCCTACGAGCAGTACTTC | CASSLEDGSYEQYF
TRBJ2-5 | NA | NA | TRBV5-4 | TGTGCCACCCCAGCGGAGACCCAGTACTTC | CATPAETQYF
TRBJ2-5 | NA | TRBD2 | TRBV7-9 | TGTGCCAGCAGCTTCACTAGCGGCCAAGAGACCCAGTACTTC | CASSFTSGQETQYF
TRBJ2-2 | NA | NA | TRBV7-3 | TGTGCCAGCAGCCCAATCGGGGAGAACACCGGGGAGCTGTTTTTT | CASSPIGENTGELFF
TRBJ2-7 | NA | NA | TRBV6-4 | TGTGCCAGCAGTTCAGATGTCTCGGCCTACGAGCAGTACTTC | CASSSDVSAYEQYF
TRBJ2-7 | NA | NA | TRBV6-1 | TGTGCCAGCAGTGATCAGGGAAGCTCCTACGAGCAGTACTTC | CASSDQGSSYEQYF
TRBJ2-5 | NA | NA | TRBV7-9 | TGTGCCAGCAGCTTAGAGACCCAGTACTTC | CASSLETQYF
TRBJ1-2 | NA | NA | TRBV6-5 | TGTGCCAGCAGTTACGGGGGGGGCGGAGGCTACACCTTC | CASSYGGGGGYTF
TRBJ2-1 | few | NA | TRBV28 | TGTGCCAGCAGTTTATATCCGGGTAATGAGCAGTTCTTC | CASSLYPGNEQFF
TRBJ2-7 | NA | NA | TRBV4-2 | TGTGCCAGCAGCCCTACAGGCGGGCGGGACGAGCAGTACTTC | CASSPTGGRDEQYF
TRBJ2-1 | NA | NA | TRBV28 | TGTGCCAGCAAAGGGGCTAGTGGGTCCTACAATGAGCAGTTCTTC | CASKGASGSYNEQFF
TRBJ2-7 | few | TRBD1 | TRBV19 | TGTGCCAGTAGTACGGCAGGGGGCTACGAGCAGTACTTC | CASSTAGGYEQYF
TRBJ1-1 | NA | NA | TRBV18 | TGTGCCAGCTCGCTACGAGAAGGGGACACTGAAGCTTTCTTT | CASSLREGDTEAFF
TRBJ2-4 | NA | NA | TRBV10-2 | TGCGCCAGCAGTGCGGGGACCAAAAACATTCAGTACTTC | CASSAGTKNIQYF
TRBJ2-7 | NA | TRBD1 | TRBV15 | TGTGCCACCAGCAGCGGAGAGGGGGCGAACGAGCAGTACTTC | CATSSGEGANEQYF
TRBJ1-5 | NA | TRBD1 | TRBV10-3 | TGTGCCATCAGTGAGTCGACAGGGTACAATCAGCCCCAGCATTTT | CAISESTGYNQPQHF
TRBJ1-2 | NA | NA | TRBV7-9 | TGTGCCAGCAGCTTAGACAGGGAGCCCCCGGGAAGCTACACCTTC | CASSLDREPPGSYTF
TRBJ2-5 | few | TRBD2 | TRBV5-4 | TGTGCCAGCAGCGCGGTTATCGGGGGGAACCAAGAGACCCAGTACTTC | CASSAVIGGNQETQYF
TRBJ2-1 | few | TRBD1 | TRBV6-6 | TGTGCCAGCAGTTACCGACAGGGCGAATACAATGAGCAGTTCTTC | CASSYRQGEYNEQFF
TRBJ1-6 | NA | NA | TRBV19 | TGTGCCAGTAGTCAAAGGCAGGGGACTTCACCCCTCCACTTT | CASSQRQGTSPLHF
TRBJ2-7 | NA | TRBD1 | TRBV9 | TGTGCCAGCAGCGTAGGACAGGGTTCGAGCTCCTACGAGCAGTACTTC | CASSVGQGSSSYEQYF
TRBJ1-5 | NA | NA | TRBV28 | TGTGCCAGCAGGCAACTCTCCGGGACGGATAATCAGCCCCAGCATTTT | CASRQLSGTDNQPQHF
TRBJ2-3 | NA | NA | TRBV9 | TGTGCCAGCAGCGTAGTCCCCTCCCGGATGGCGCAGTATTTT | CASSVVPSRMAQYF
TRBJ1-2 | NA | NA | TRBV4-3 | TGCGCCAGCAGCCAAGAAAGCCCGTTGGACCAGCAAACATTCCATAACTATGGCTACACCTTC | CASSQESPLDQQTFHNYGYTF
TRBJ1-2 | NA | NA | TRBV28 | TGTGCCAGCAGGGACACCTCTAACTATGGCTACACCTTC | CASRDTSNYGYTF
TRBJ2-7 | NA | TRBD1 | TRBV7-6 | TGTGCCAGCAGCTTAGTAGGACAGGGTTTTAAGTACTTC | CASSLVGQGFKYF
TRBJ2-5 | few | TRBD1 | TRBV28 | TGTGCCAGCAGTCGTGAATCAGGGGGCCAAGAGACCCAGTACTTC | CASSRESGGQETQYF
TRBJ2-7 | NA | NA | TRBV27 | TGTGCCAGCAGGGGTACAACGACCCTCGGCTCCTACGAGCAGTACTTC | CASRGTTTLGSYEQYF
TRBJ1-1 | NA | NA | TRBV7-9 | TGTGCCAGCAGCCCCACTGGTGAAGCTTTCTTT | CASSPTGEAFF
TRBJ2-1 | NA | TRBD2 | TRBV11-2 | TGTGCCAGCAGCTTAGATGGGCTAGCGGGAAGGTATGAGCAGTTCTTC | CASSLDGLAGRYEQFF
TRBJ2-1 | NA | NA | TRBV28 | TGTGCCAGCAGTTTATACCAGGGAAGCTCCTACAATGAGCAGTTCTTC | CASSLYQGSSYNEQFF
TRBJ1-1 | NA | NA | TRBV6-1 | TGTGCCAGCAGCTCTCCCGGGACTATAGAAGCTTTCTTT | CASSSPGTIEAFF